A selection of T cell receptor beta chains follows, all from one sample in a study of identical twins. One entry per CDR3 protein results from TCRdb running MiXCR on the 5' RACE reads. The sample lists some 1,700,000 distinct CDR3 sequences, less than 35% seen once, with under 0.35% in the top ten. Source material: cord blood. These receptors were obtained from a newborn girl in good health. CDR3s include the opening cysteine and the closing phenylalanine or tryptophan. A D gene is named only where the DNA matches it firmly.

CASSSRDRGRQPQHF TRBD1 TRBJ1-5 TRBV7-2
CASSTDRAHPNYGYTF TRBD1 TRBJ1-2 TRBV14
CASSQLAGSSDTQYF TRBD2 TRBJ2-3 TRBV3-1
CASRHRQGPYGYTF TRBD1 TRBJ1-2 TRBV6-6
CSATVIPEAFF . TRBJ1-1 TRBV20-1
CASSPLFGVAGGTQETQYF TRBD2 TRBJ2-5 TRBV7-2
CATSDLREGAADTQYF TRBD2 TRBJ2-3 TRBV24-1
CASSPISSGIGGELFF TRBD2 TRBJ2-2 TRBV11-1
CASSLTPGQRLLNYGYTF TRBD1 TRBJ1-2 TRBV4-1
CSARQILAKNIQYF . TRBJ2-4 TRBV20-1
CSARTRDTDTQYF . TRBJ2-3 TRBV20-1
CASSPRRGITGELFF . TRBJ2-2 TRBV3-1
CASSFGGGAGTNEKLFF . TRBJ1-4 TRBV12-3/TRBV12-4
CSARQVDTEAFF . TRBJ1-1 TRBV20-1
CASTYRADTQYF . TRBJ2-3 TRBV7-2
CASSHLRGSYSEQFF . TRBJ2-1 TRBV14
CASSLTAQKEQYF . TRBJ2-7 TRBV28
CSHTSGHTQYF TRBD2 TRBJ2-3 TRBV20-1
CASSGDRVGDEQYF TRBD1 TRBJ2-7 TRBV7-9
CASSVGPGGTNVLTF . TRBJ2-6 TRBV9
CASSHSREKLFF . TRBJ1-4 TRBV4-2
CASSTQGLLEKLFF . TRBJ1-4 TRBV12-3/TRBV12-4
CASSRTYNEKLFF . TRBJ1-4 TRBV6-5
CASSLPTRASAHNEQFF . TRBJ2-1 TRBV5-1
CASSQEGLSLQYF . TRBJ2-5 TRBV4-1
CASSPTTVTNYGYTF . TRBJ1-2 TRBV2
CASSPEMETQYF . TRBJ2-5 TRBV11-2
CATSENSFNQPQHF . TRBJ1-5 TRBV10-3
CASSHQGARYEQYF TRBD1 . TRBV6-5
CASSLGRGLAGKEQFF TRBD2 TRBJ2-1 TRBV7-9
CASSRPLQGVYTF TRBD1 TRBJ1-2 TRBV3-1
CASSQDRLAGGTTDTQYF TRBD2 TRBJ2-3 TRBV3-1
CSAAGQGGTKVYEQYF TRBD1 TRBJ2-5 TRBV20-1
CSARDTGGPYNEQYF TRBD1 TRBJ2-5 TRBV20-1
CASSSRSQPQHF . TRBJ1-5 TRBV28
CASTLPGTPQETQYF . TRBJ2-5 TRBV2
CASTYGPPTDTQYF . TRBJ2-3 TRBV6-6